The 26 T cell receptor beta chains presented below share a single source sample, sequenced in a study of cytomegalovirus exposure and HLA in healthy donors. Researchers ran the PCR with 60 Vbeta and 13 Jbeta primers. The table came from immunoSEQ multiplex PCR; TCRdb's copy has only in-frame clones and leaves some out. The repertoire holds 150,000 or so clones, with around 88% as singletons. Sequenced sample: PBMCs. The receptors come from a woman aged 18 to 35 in good health and CMV-seronegative.

The chain's CDR3 is CSGTRVADAYGYTF. In nucleotides, the CDR3 is TGCAGCGGGACCAGGGTGGCCGATGCCTATGGCTACACCTTC. The chain couples TRBV29-1 to TRBJ1-2, with D possibly TRBD1 on 5 matching bases. CDR3 length: 14 residues. Trimming removed 7 bases at V and 4 bases at J, with 19 bases between. Germline CDR1 is SQVTM and CDR2 is ANQGSEA. The full variable domain, in which reference TRBV29-1 and TRBJ1-2 provide the parts outside the CDR3, is SAVISQKPSRDICQRGTSLTIQCQVDSQVTMMFWYRQQPGQSLTLIATANQGSEATYESGFVIDKFPISRPNLTFSTLTVSNMSPEDSSIYLCSGTRVADAYGYTFGSGTRLTVV.

The chain uses TRBV7-9 and TRBJ2-7, with D unclear. Per the germline V gene, CDR1 is SEHNR and CDR2 is FQNEAQ (reference sequence). The CDR3 is 13 amino acids. V was shortened by 3 bases and J by 2 bases, with 8 bases between the two germline ends. CDR3 region: CASSFEAAYEQYF. For the CDR3, the DNA is TGTGCCAGCAGCTTCGAGGCAGCCTACGAGCAGTACTTC.

The chain joins TRBV10-3 to TRBJ2-7; D is possibly TRBD2 (6 bases). This CDR3 spans 13 amino acids. In germline, CDR1 is ENHRY, CDR2 SYGVKD. Between the trimmed V and J ends, which lost 8 bases and 3 bases, there was a span of 14 bases. DNA for the CDR3: TGTGCCATCGGAGGGACGTTTGACTACGAGCAGTACTTC. Its translation is CAIGGTFDYEQYF.

This clone was detected only once. The V gene is TRBV28, the J gene TRBJ1-4; TRBD1 agrees at 7 bases. The CDR3 has 13 residues. V lost 8 bases, J lost 4 bases, and 4 bases stayed unmatched. Looked up from germline, CDR1 is MDHEN and CDR2 is SYDVKM. CDR3 sequence reads: CASGDRVNEKLFF. In nucleotides, the CDR3 is TGTGCCAGCGGAGACAGGGTTAATGAAAAACTGTTTTTT.

The chain couples TRBV2 to TRBJ2-7; 9 bases align to TRBD1. This CDR3 has 13 residues. In germline, CDR1 is SNHLY, CDR2 FYNNEI. V trimming: 5 bases; J trimming: 4 bases; junction bases outside the gene matches: 3. The CDR3 DNA sequence: TGTGCCAGCAGTCAGGGACAGGGTTACGAGCAGTACTTC. Translating it yields CASSQGQGYEQYF.

The V gene is TRBV7-2, the J gene TRBJ1-3, with a possible D match to TRBD1 (5 bases). V lost 5 bases to trimming and J lost 7 bases, with 12 bases between them. The CDR3 runs to 13 residues. Germline assignment: CDR1 SGHTA and CDR2 FQGNSA. CDR3 amino acids: CASSTQGRNTIYF. As DNA, the CDR3 is TGTGCCAGCAGCACCCAGGGTCGTAACACCATATATTTT.

The V and J genes are TRBV6-6 and TRBJ1-6; the D is unclear. The germline V and J ends were trimmed by 5 bases and 9 bases, with 14 bases remaining between them. The germline CDR1 and CDR2 sequences are MNHNY and SVGAGI (reference sequence). The CDR3 loop spans 14 amino acids. DNA for the CDR3: TGTGCCAGCAGTCCCCCCTCGAGTGTTTCACCCCTCCACTTT. This encodes CASSPPSSVSPLHF.

Concerning this clone itself: At one of its ends the junction is not consistent with the germline gene, which may arise from a read error. The chain recombines TRBV7-9 with TRBJ2-1; TRBD1 might be the D (5 bases). The V gene's germline CDR1 is SEHNR and CDR2 FQNEAQ (reference sequence). This CDR3 has 17 amino acids. CDR3 DNA: TGTTCCAGCAGCTTAAGCAAGGGGATGTCGAAGTACAATGAGCAGTTCTTC. It translates to CSSSLSKGMSKYNEQFF.

This clone occurred a few times. The J gene is TRBJ1-5, the V gene TRBV19, with D tentatively TRBD1 (5 bases). This CDR3 comprises 16 residues. Germline V gives CDR1 LNHDA, CDR2 SQIVND (reference sequence). Trimming took off 4 bases at V and 3 bases at J, with 16 bases between the two ends. CDR3 protein: CASSNRLGGINQPQHF. The CDR3, as DNA: TGTGCCAGTAGTAACCGACTCGGGGGAATCAATCAGCCCCAGCATTTT.

V usage is TRBV6-5 and J usage is TRBJ2-3; 7 nucleotides align to TRBD1. Trimming cost V 6 bases and J 3 bases; bases outside gene matches: 6. Germline V gene data show CDR1 as MNHEY and CDR2 as SVGAGI. This CDR3 is built from 14 residues. CDR3 in amino acids: CASRTGFGTDTQYF. For the CDR3, the DNA is TGTGCCAGCAGGACAGGGTTTGGAACAGATACGCAGTATTTT.

The rearrangement uses TRBV19 and TRBJ2-1, with TRBD2 as a possible D gene (5 bases). CDR1 and CDR2 from the germline V gene are LNHDA and SQIVND (reference sequence). The CDR3 runs to 14 residues. With 2 bases removed from V and 14 bases from J, the gap between germline ends came to 19 bases. The CDR3 protein is CASSIPDLGRPEFF. The CDR3 DNA reads as TGTGCCAGTAGTATACCCGACCTGGGGAGACCTGAGTTCTTC.

The V and J genes are TRBV2 and TRBJ2-7, with a possible D match to TRBD2 (5 bases). Germline V gives CDR1 SNHLY, CDR2 FYNNEI. The CDR3 covers 13 residues. With 6 bases removed from V and 2 bases from J, the gap between germline ends came to 11 bases. CDR3 DNA: TGTGCCAGCAGGAGGGCAGGCACCTACGAGCAGTACTTC. Protein: CASRRAGTYEQYF.

A few counts support this clone. The gene calls are TRBV5-8 and TRBJ1-5, with D hard to call. Germline loops: CDR1 SGHTS, CDR2 YDEGEE. The V gene lost 1 base and the J gene lost 6 bases, with 14 bases spanning the gap. The CDR3 consists of 15 residues. CDR3 nucleotides: TGTGCCAGCAGCTTGCGAGGGATGGGAGGTCAGCCCCAGCATTTT. This gives the protein CASSLRGMGGQPQHF.

V gene TRBV5-1 combines with J gene TRBJ2-3; tentative D call: TRBD2 (5 bases). Looked up from germline, CDR1 is SGHRS and CDR2 is YFSETQ. The germline V and J ends were trimmed by 6 bases and 6 bases, with 17 bases remaining between them. There are 14 residues in the CDR3. The DNA of the CDR3 is TGCGCCAGCACCCTCGGGATCCGCCTGGATACGCAGTATTTT. Its protein product is CASTLGIRLDTQYF.

The chain couples TRBV15 to TRBJ2-7; TRBD1 agrees at 7 bases. Germline assignment: CDR1 LNHNV and CDR2 YYDKDF (reference sequence). V lost 0 bases to trimming and J lost 3 bases; unmatched junction nucleotides: 2. The CDR3 is made up of 14 amino acids. The CDR3: CATSREAGGYEQYF. The CDR3 bases are TGTGCCACCAGCAGAGAGGCAGGGGGCTACGAGCAGTACTTC.

This chain uses TRBV27 with TRBJ2-3; 8 nucleotides line up with TRBD2. The germline gives CDR1 MNHEY, CDR2 SMNVEV (reference sequence). V gave up 2 bases and J gave up 2 bases; unmatched junction bases: 9. This CDR3 comprises 17 residues. CDR3 bases: TGTGCCAGCAGTTTAGGGCTCGGGGGGGCCCCCACAGATACGCAGTATTTT. Encoded protein: CASSLGLGGAPTDTQYF.

This sequence joins TRBV7-2 and TRBJ2-5; D remains ambiguous. The CDR3 has 14 amino acids. Germline lookup yields CDR1 SGHTA and CDR2 FQGNSA. V shed 5 bases and J shed 1 base, with 11 bases lying between them. This chain's CDR3 is CASSRPGFQETQYF. For the CDR3, the DNA is TGTGCCAGCAGCCGACCCGGGTTCCAAGAGACCCAGTACTTC.

This chain uses TRBV5-6 with TRBJ2-7, with D hard to call. From germline, CDR1 is SGHDT and CDR2 YYEEEE. This CDR3 has 11 amino acids. Trimming took off 4 bases at V and 3 bases at J, with 5 bases between the two ends. The chain's CDR3 is CASSPNYEQYF. DNA for the CDR3: TGTGCCAGCAGCCCAAACTACGAGCAGTACTTC.

The chain links TRBV28 to TRBJ2-5, with 8 bases identical to TRBD1. This CDR3 has 15 residues. Trimming cost V 3 bases and J 3 bases; bases outside gene matches: 6. Germline V lookup: CDR1 MDHEN, CDR2 SYDVKM. The CDR3 bases are TGTGCCAGCAGTTTCGGCCTGGACAGGGAAGAGACCCAGTACTTC. This sequence encodes CASSFGLDREETQYF.

This chain uses TRBV19 with TRBJ2-2; 8 bases align to TRBD1. The V gene's germline CDR1 is LNHDA and CDR2 SQIVND (reference sequence). The CDR3 totals 15 residues. V was pared by 4 bases and J by 1 base, with 2 bases of the junction left unmatched. The CDR3 nucleotides read TGTGCCAGTAGTAAACAGGGGGGGAACACCGGGGAGCTGTTTTTT. This translates into CASSKQGGNTGELFF.

The chain uses TRBV19 and TRBJ2-2, with D possibly matching TRBD2 (6 bases). The germline V gene encodes CDR1 LNHDA and CDR2 SQIVND (reference sequence). The CDR3 has 17 amino acids. Between the trimmed V and J ends, which lost 4 bases and 2 bases, there was a span of 17 bases. The CDR3 DNA reads as TGTGCCAGTAGTACCGTAGGAGGGGCTTATAACACCGGGGAGCTGTTTTTT. This gives the protein CASSTVGGAYNTGELFF.

The chain is built from TRBV28 and TRBJ2-7; D remains ambiguous. Trimming removed 1 base at V and 2 bases at J, with 21 bases between. Germline-derived CDR1 and CDR2 are MDHEN and SYDVKM. The CDR3 is 18 amino acids. CDR3 nucleotide sequence: TGTGCCAGCAGTTTATCAGGTTTGGCAGACCCTCTAACCTACGAGCAGTACTTC. Translated, it gives CASSLSGLADPLTYEQYF.

V usage is TRBV15 and J usage is TRBJ2-2; the D gene is possibly TRBD2 (6 bases). This CDR3 is built from 16 residues. The V end was cut by 1 base, the J end by 2 bases, with 11 bases between. From germline, CDR1 is LNHNV and CDR2 YYDKDF (reference sequence). The CDR3 is CATSRVGGVNTGELFF. Written as DNA, the CDR3 is TGTGCCACCAGCAGAGTGGGGGGAGTAAACACCGGGGAGCTGTTTTTT.

This clone was observed a single time. V usage is TRBV11-2 and J usage is TRBJ2-5; unclear D gene. The V and J ends lost 1 base and 5 bases respectively, with 11 bases between them. This CDR3 comprises 14 residues. Germline V gives CDR1 SGHAT, CDR2 FQNNGV. The CDR3 protein is CASSLGFRSETQYF. CDR3 bases: TGTGCCAGCAGCTTAGGGTTTAGATCGGAGACCCAGTACTTC.

The V gene is TRBV5-6, the J gene TRBJ2-5; TRBD2 agrees at 7 bases. The ends lost 2 bases at V and 4 bases at J; junction bases unmatched: 5. Germline CDR1 SGHDT, CDR2 YYEEEE. CDR3 length: 14 residues. The CDR3 DNA reads TGTGCCAGCAGCTTCCCGGGACTAAGAGAGACCCAGTACTTC. As protein: CASSFPGLRETQYF.

The chain has TRBV28 and TRBJ1-1, with 10 bases identical to TRBD1. This CDR3 has 14 amino acids. Germline V gene data show CDR1 as MDHEN and CDR2 as SYDVKM. V lost 6 bases and J lost 6; bases outside the gene matches: 7. The chain's CDR3 is CASSHRDRGAEAFF. For the CDR3, the DNA is TGTGCCAGCAGCCACCGGGACAGGGGCGCTGAAGCTTTCTTT.